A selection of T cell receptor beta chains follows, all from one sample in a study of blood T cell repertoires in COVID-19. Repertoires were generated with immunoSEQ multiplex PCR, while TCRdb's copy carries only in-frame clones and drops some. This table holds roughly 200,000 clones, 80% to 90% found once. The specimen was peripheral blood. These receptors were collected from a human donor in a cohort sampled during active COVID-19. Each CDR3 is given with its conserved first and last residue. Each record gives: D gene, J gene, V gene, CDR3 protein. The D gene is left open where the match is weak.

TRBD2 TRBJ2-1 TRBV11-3 CASSLFGTNNEQFF
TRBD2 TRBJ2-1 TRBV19 CASSILAGGPREQFF
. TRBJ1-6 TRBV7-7 CASSLGANSPLHF
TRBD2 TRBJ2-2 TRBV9 CASSFGLAGANTGELFF
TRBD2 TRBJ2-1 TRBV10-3 CAISGQGRLAGADEQFF
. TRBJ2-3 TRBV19 CASSITYRFTDTQYF
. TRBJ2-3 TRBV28 CACGEIPPRTDTQYF
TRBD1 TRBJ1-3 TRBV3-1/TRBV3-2 CASVPGGSYDTIYF
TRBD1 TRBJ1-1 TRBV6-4 CASRGTGTEAFF
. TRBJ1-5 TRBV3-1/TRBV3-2 CASSQAGQPNQPQHF
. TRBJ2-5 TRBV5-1 CASSPGLGETQYF
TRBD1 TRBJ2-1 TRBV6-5 CASSMDRGYEQFF
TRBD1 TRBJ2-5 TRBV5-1 CASKITGEETQYF
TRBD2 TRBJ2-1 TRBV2 CASSELRGGERRGEQFF